Below are 18 T cell receptor beta chains sequenced from a single sample in a study of blood T cell repertoires in COVID-19 (dated by TCRdb to 2019 to 2021). The method was the immunoSEQ multiplex PCR assay. This immuneACCESS table, as held by TCRdb, lists in-frame sequences with V and J called but not all clones. Of the missing ones, under half trace to an unresolved V gene in checked studies; the others have no known cause. For this sample the table gives about 50,000 clones, of which around 87% were detected only once. Jointly, the top ten make up about 16% of the sample. The sample was peripheral blood. These receptors all stem from a human donor in a cohort sampled during active COVID-19.

The genes are TRBV4-1 and TRBJ1-2; TRBD1 agrees at 11 bases. CDR3 size: 15 residues. Germline V gives CDR1 MGHRA, CDR2 YSYEKL. With V trimmed by 3 bases and J by 6 bases, 6 bases remained unmatched. CDR3 nucleotide sequence: TGCGCCAGCAGCCATGGGGGACAGGGGGTAGATGGCTACACCTTC. Its protein is CASSHGGQGVDGYTF.

CDR3 loop: CASSPGTAPYEQYF. CDR3 nucleotides: TGTGCCAGCTCACCCGGGACAGCGCCCTACGAGCAGTACTTC. The V gene is TRBV18, the J gene TRBJ2-7, with 7 bases matching TRBD1. In germline, CDR1 is KGHSH, CDR2 LQKENI. The CDR3 is 14 residues long. V was pared by 3 bases and J by 2 bases, with 4 bases of the junction left unmatched.

This clone was recorded once. The V call is TRBV27, the J call TRBJ2-7; D gene uncertain. The germline V gene has CDR1 MNHEY and CDR2 SMNVEV (reference sequence). The ends were cut back, 7 bases at V and 3 bases at J, with 13 bases in the middle. This CDR3 contains 13 residues. The CDR3, as DNA: TGTGCCAGCATCACCGGGTCGGTCTACGAGCAGTACTTC. Its translation is CASITGSVYEQYF.

This chain links TRBV19 with TRBJ1-1; D gene uncertain. Trimming removed 7 bases from V and 1 base from J, with 10 bases in between. Germline CDR1 and CDR2: LNHDA and SQIVND (reference sequence). This CDR3 is built from 13 residues. The CDR3 DNA is TGTGCCAGTACCCGAACGAGGAACACTGAAGCTTTCTTT. It is translated as CASTRTRNTEAFF.

The V gene is TRBV9, the J gene TRBJ2-1; 10 nucleotides align to TRBD1. This CDR3 contains 15 residues. With V trimmed by 4 bases and J by 5 bases, 6 bases remained unmatched. CDR1 is SGDLS, CDR2 YYNGEE, per germline. Here the CDR3 DNA reads TGTGCCAGCAGCAACCGGGACAGGGGCCACAATGAGCAGTTCTTC. Translated: CASSNRDRGHNEQFF. Filled out from reference TRBV9 and TRBJ2-1, the complete variable domain reads DSGVTQTPKHLITATGQRVTLRCSPRSGDLSVYWYQQSLDQGLQFLIQYYNGEERAKGNILERFSAQQFPDLHSELNLSSLELGDSALYFCASSNRDRGHNEQFFGPGTRLTVL.

The V call is TRBV13, the J call TRBJ2-1; possible D gene TRBD1, 6 bases. The CDR3 sequence is 13 residues long. V lost 7 bases to trimming and J lost 5 bases, with 12 bases between them. Germline CDR1 PRHDT, CDR2 FYEKMQ (reference sequence). The CDR3 coding sequence is TGTGCCAGCAAATTTCAGGGGAACAATGAGCAGTTCTTC. Its protein is CASKFQGNNEQFF.

This rearrangement joins TRBV28 to TRBJ2-7; 7 positions match TRBD2. Germline CDR1 MDHEN, CDR2 SYDVKM. The CDR3 length is 13 residues. Trimming took 5 bases from V and 4 from J; bases not matched to a gene: 5. The CDR3 region is CASSTGGTYEQYF. CDR3 bases: TGTGCCAGCAGTACGGGAGGAACTTACGAGCAGTACTTC.

V and J are TRBV30 and TRBJ1-2; TRBD1 aligns across 11 bases. Germline V gene lookup returns CDR1 GTSNPN and CDR2 SVGIG (reference sequence). The CDR3 has 16 residues. The V and J ends lost 2 bases and 6 bases, in that order; junction bases with no gene match: 11. The CDR3 DNA sequence: TGTGCCTGGAGTCCCTATTCCGGACAGGGGGCGAATGGCTACACCTTC. This sequence encodes CAWSPYSGQGANGYTF.

This clone is medium-sized by share. The J gene is TRBJ2-2, the V gene TRBV5-6, with D possibly matching TRBD1 (5 bases). The CDR3 loop spans 13 amino acids. Trimming left V 1 base short and J 6 bases short, with 7 bases between. Germline CDR1 and CDR2: SGHDT and YYEEEE. The CDR3 nucleotides read TGTGCCAGCAGCTTGATAGGGGCCGGGGAGCTGTTTTTT. This sequence encodes CASSLIGAGELFF.

V usage is TRBV4-1 and J usage is TRBJ2-1, with 8 positions matching TRBD2. V lost 2 bases to trimming and J lost 4 bases; unmatched junction nucleotides: 4. Germline CDR1 MGHRA, CDR2 YSYEKL. The CDR3 length is 15 residues. DNA of the CDR3: TGCGCCAGCAGCCAAACTAGCGGAAGGTACAATGAGCAGTTCTTC. Its protein product is CASSQTSGRYNEQFF.

The J gene is TRBJ2-1, the V gene TRBV6-1, with 8 bases identical to TRBD1. The CDR3 is 15 residues long. CDR1 MNHNS and CDR2 SASEGT come from the germline V gene. V trimming: 2 bases; J trimming: 2 bases; junction bases outside the gene matches: 2. CDR3 sequence reads: CASSEMGQAYNEQFF. The CDR3 region has the DNA TGTGCCAGCAGTGAAATGGGACAGGCCTACAATGAGCAGTTCTTC.

This clone was found once. V is TRBV6-5 and J is TRBJ2-3, with a tentative D call TRBD1 (7 bases). CDR1 and CDR2 from the germline V gene are MNHEY and SVGAGI. This CDR3 has 15 residues. V lost 6 bases and J 4 bases, leaving 17 bases between the germline ends. The CDR3 sequence is CASSHSQGGSDTQYF. Written as DNA, the CDR3 is TGTGCCAGCAGCCACTCTCAGGGGGGATCAGATACGCAGTATTTT.

The rearrangement links TRBV5-6 to TRBJ1-2, with 7 bases aligning to TRBD1. This CDR3 has 14 amino acids. The germline V gene encodes CDR1 SGHDT and CDR2 YYEEEE. V was clipped by 4 bases and J by 3 bases; unmatched bases: 6. The CDR3 reads CASSRDRADYGYTF. CDR3 nucleotide sequence: TGTGCCAGCAGCCGAGACAGGGCGGACTATGGCTACACCTTC.

The chain employs TRBV7-6 and TRBJ2-2, with 10 bases aligning to TRBD1. This CDR3 region has 16 residues. With 7 bases clipped from V and 4 bases from J, the junction kept 9 bases outside the gene matches. Germline CDR1 is SGHVS and CDR2 is FNYEAQ. For the CDR3, the DNA is TGTGCCAGCAACTCAGTGGACAGGGGGTTCACCGGGGAGCTGTTTTTT. This gives the protein CASNSVDRGFTGELFF.

This chain links TRBV5-1 with TRBJ2-5; 11 nucleotides align to TRBD2. The CDR3 has 15 residues. Per germline, CDR1 SGHRS and CDR2 YFSETQ. V lost 3 bases and J lost 4; bases outside the gene matches: 5. The CDR3 region has the DNA TGCGCCAGCAGCTCCCCTAGCGGGGGGTTAGAGACCCAGTACTTC. This gives the protein CASSSPSGGLETQYF. Full variable domain (outside the CDR3, taken from reference TRBV5-1 and TRBJ2-5): KAGVTQTPRYLIKTRGQQVTLSCSPISGHRSVSWYQQTPGQGLQFLFEYFSETQRNKGNFPGRFSGRQFSNSRSEMNVSTLELGDSALYLCASSSPSGGLETQYFGPGTRLLVL.

The chain uses TRBV25-1 and TRBJ2-2; 11 nucleotides align to TRBD2. Looked up from germline, CDR1 is MGHDK and CDR2 is SYGVNS. V lost 0 bases to trimming and J lost 5 bases; unmatched junction nucleotides: 8. The CDR3 totals 18 residues. The DNA of the CDR3 is TGTGCCAGCAGTGAATATACTAGCGGGGGACCGGAGACCGGGGAGCTGTTTTTT. This translates into CASSEYTSGGPETGELFF.

J is TRBJ2-3 and V is TRBV9, with D tentatively TRBD1 (6 bases). The V end was cut by 4 bases, the J end by 1 base, with 10 bases between. CDR3 length equals 14 residues. Germline V gives CDR1 SGDLS, CDR2 YYNGEE. The CDR3 spells CASSPRTGTDTQYF. DNA for the CDR3: TGTGCCAGCAGCCCACGGACAGGCACAGATACGCAGTATTTT.

V usage is TRBV11-2 and J usage is TRBJ2-1; TRBD1 aligns across 7 bases. The V segment lost 6 bases and the J segment 3 bases; nucleotides outside the gene matches: 8. This CDR3 region has 15 residues. Germline lookup yields CDR1 SGHAT and CDR2 FQNNGV. CDR3 DNA: TGTGCCAGCAGTTGGGCCGGGACAGACTACAATGAGCAGTTCTTC. It is translated as CASSWAGTDYNEQFF.